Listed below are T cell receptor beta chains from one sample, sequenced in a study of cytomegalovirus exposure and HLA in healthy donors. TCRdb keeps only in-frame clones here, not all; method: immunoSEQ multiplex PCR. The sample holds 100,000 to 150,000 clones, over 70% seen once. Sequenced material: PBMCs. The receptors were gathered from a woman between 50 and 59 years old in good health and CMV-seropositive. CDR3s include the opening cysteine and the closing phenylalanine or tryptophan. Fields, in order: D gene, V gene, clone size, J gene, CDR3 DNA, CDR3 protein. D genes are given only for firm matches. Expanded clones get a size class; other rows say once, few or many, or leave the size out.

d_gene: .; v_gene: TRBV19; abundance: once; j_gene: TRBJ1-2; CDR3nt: TGTGCCAGTAGTAGTCCCGGGACAAACTATGGCTACACCTTC; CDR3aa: CASSSPGTNYGYTF
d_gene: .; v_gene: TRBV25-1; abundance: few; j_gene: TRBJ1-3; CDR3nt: TGTGCCAGCAGTGAAAAGGTCGAGATCGGGTCTGGAAACACCATATATTTT; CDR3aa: CASSEKVEIGSGNTIYF
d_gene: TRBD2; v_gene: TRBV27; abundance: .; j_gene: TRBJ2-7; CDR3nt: TGTGCCAGCAGTCCGGGGACTAGCGGGTACGAGCAGTACTTC; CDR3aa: CASSPGTSGYEQYF
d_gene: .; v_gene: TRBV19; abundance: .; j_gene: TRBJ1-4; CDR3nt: TGTGCCAGTGATACCGGTCAGGCTAATGAAAAACTGTTTTTT; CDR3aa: CASDTGQANEKLFF
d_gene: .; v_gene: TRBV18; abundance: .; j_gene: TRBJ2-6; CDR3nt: TGTGCCAGCTCGCCTAGCACCGGGGCCAACGTCCTGACTTTC; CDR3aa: CASSPSTGANVLTF
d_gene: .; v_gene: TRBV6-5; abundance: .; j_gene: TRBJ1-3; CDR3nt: TGTGCCAGCAGTTACTCCCTGCAGGCCTCTGGAAACACCATATATTTT; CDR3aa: CASSYSLQASGNTIYF
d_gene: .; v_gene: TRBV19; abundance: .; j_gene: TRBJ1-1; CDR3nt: TGTGCCAGTAGTCCAACAGGGTTTGCGGCTTTCTTT; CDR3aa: CASSPTGFAAFF
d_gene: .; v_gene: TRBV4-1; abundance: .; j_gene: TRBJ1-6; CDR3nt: TGCGCCAGCAGCCAAGTTTACCCAACCCTAAATAATTCACCCCTCCACTTT; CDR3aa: CASSQVYPTLNNSPLHF
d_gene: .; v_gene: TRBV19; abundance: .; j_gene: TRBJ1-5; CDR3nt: TGTGCCAGTAGTTATGGCAGCCGAGGGAGCAATCAGCCCCAGCATTTT; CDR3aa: CASSYGSRGSNQPQHF
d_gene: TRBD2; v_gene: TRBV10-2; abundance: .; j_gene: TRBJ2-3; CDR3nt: TGCGCCAGCAGCCGGACTAGCGTATCCACAGATACGCAGTATTTT; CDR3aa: CASSRTSVSTDTQYF
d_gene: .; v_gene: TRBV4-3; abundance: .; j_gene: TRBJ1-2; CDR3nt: TGCGCCAGCAGCCAAGAGCGTATGCCTAACTATGGCTACACCTTC; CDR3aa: CASSQERMPNYGYTF
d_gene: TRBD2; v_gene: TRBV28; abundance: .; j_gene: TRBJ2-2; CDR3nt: TGTGCCAGCAGTGTAATGCTAGCGGGCACCGGGGAGCTGTTTTTT; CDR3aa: CASSVMLAGTGELFF
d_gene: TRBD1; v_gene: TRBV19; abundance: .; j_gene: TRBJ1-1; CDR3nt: TGTGCCAGTGGGGGACAGCAGAACACTGAAGCTTTCTTT; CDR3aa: CASGGQQNTEAFF
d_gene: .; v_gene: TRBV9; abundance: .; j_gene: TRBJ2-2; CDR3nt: TGTGCCAGCAGCGTAGCAGACTGGAACACCGGGGAGCTGTTTTTT; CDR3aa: CASSVADWNTGELFF
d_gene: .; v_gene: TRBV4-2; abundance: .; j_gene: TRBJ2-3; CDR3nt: TGTGCCAGCAGCCCCCGCGCTAGCGTCACAGATACGCAGTATTTT; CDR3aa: CASSPRASVTDTQYF
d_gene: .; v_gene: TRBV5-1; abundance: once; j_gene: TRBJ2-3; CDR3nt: TGCGCCAGCATCCCGGGGAGAACAACAGATACGCAGTATTTT; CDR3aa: CASIPGRTTDTQYF
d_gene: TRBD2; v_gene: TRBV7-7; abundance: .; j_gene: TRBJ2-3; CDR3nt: TGTGCCAGCAGCTTTAGCGGGGGGGTTGGTACGCAGTATTTT; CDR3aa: CASSFSGGVGTQYF
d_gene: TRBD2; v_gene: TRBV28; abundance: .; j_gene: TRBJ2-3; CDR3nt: TGTGCCAGCAGTTCACTAGCGGGAGTGCCAGATACGCAGTATTTT; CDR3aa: CASSSLAGVPDTQYF
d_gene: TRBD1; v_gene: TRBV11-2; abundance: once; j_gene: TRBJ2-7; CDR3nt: TGTGCCAGCAGCTTAAGTGCGGGGACAGGGTTTGAGCAGTACTTC; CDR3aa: CASSLSAGTGFEQYF
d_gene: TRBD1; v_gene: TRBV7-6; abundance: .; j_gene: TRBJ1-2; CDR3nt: TGTGCCAGCAGCCCAACGGGACAGGGGGGCTATGGCTACACCTTC; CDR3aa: CASSPTGQGGYGYTF